This TCR beta chain derives from a study of response to subunit inactivated influenza vaccine. V lost 7 bases and J lost 3, with 10 bases in between. Germline assignment: CDR1 SNHLY and CDR2 FYNNEI. The CDR3 runs to 13 residues. Note on this clonotype: The antigen remains unidentified.

Findings of the study overall: Each seasonal flu vaccination may recruit only limited new T cells, authors suggested.

TCRdb itself ran the RT-PCR reads through MiXCR, one entry per CDR3 protein. The sample holds hundreds of thousands of distinct CDR3 sequences; 15% to 18% are singletons and the top ten take about 9.9%. The specimen was PBMCs from blood, collected 11 to 12 days after vaccination. The receptor was isolated from a man aged 50-59 years who received an inactivated influenza vaccine. This rearrangement joins TRBV2 to TRBJ2-1; D not resolved. CDR3 in amino acids: CASKDGNYNEQFF. For the CDR3, the DNA is TGTGCCAGCAAGGACGGCAACTACAATGAGCAGTTCTTC.